This T cell receptor beta chain was observed in a study of blood T cell repertoires in COVID-19. Germline-derived CDR1 and CDR2 are MNHEY and SVGAGI. V gave up 10 bases and J gave up 3 bases; unmatched junction bases: 6. The CDR3 has 14 residues. Original methodology: The assay estimated nucleated cells by amplifying reference gene primers. Generated by immunoSEQ multiplex PCR, the TCRdb table keeps only in-frame clones and is missing some. That table is the source of V, J and clone size, and D and trimming were worked out from the DNA. The sample includes some 460,000 clones, 70% to 90% of them seen just once.

The sequenced material came from PBMCs or T cells enriched from blood (not recorded which). The chain recombines TRBV6-5 with TRBJ2-5, with TRBD2 matching over 12 bases. The receptor comes from a woman aged 18-30 years with acute COVID-19. The CDR3 here is CATQLAGGKETQYF. CDR3 nucleotides: TGTGCCACCCAACTAGCGGGGGGTAAAGAGACCCAGTACTTC.